One sample yielded the 24 T cell receptor beta chains listed below, sequenced in a study of neurological immune-mediated disorders. TCRdb re-called the 5' RACE reads with MiXCR, one entry per CDR3 protein. The table has 55,000 to 65,000 distinct CDR3 sequences, approximately 4% seen once. Sequencing used PBMCs. Receptors were obtained from a woman aged 30 to 39 with multiple sclerosis.

In this sample, this clonotype turned up many times. V usage is TRBV2 and J usage is TRBJ1-4; the D gene is possibly TRBD1 (6 bases). V was clipped by 10 bases and J by 6 bases, with 15 bases between them. The germline V gene encodes CDR1 SNHLY and CDR2 FYNNEI. This CDR3 has 13 amino acids. The CDR3 nucleotides read TGTGCCACGTCGACAGGAAATTATGAAAAACTGTTTTTT. Its protein is CATSTGNYEKLFF.

This clonotype was found many times. The rearrangement uses TRBV3-1 and TRBJ2-2, with D possibly being TRBD1 (6 bases). The V gene's germline CDR1 is LGHDT and CDR2 YNNKEL (reference sequence). V was pared by 1 base and J by 7 bases, with 19 bases between. The CDR3 has 17 residues. CDR3 residues: CASSQGGPAAHGGELFF. In DNA, the CDR3 is TGTGCCAGCAGCCAAGGGGGGCCAGCGGCCCACGGCGGGGAGCTGTTTTTT.

Ten or more counts support this clonotype. The V and J genes are TRBV15 and TRBJ1-5; the D is unclear. The CDR3 is made up of 15 amino acids. The germline gives CDR1 LNHNV, CDR2 YYDKDF (reference sequence). Trimming removed 4 bases from V and 3 bases from J, with 13 bases in between. The CDR3 here is CATSNVIGTNQPQHF. CDR3 coding DNA: TGTGCCACCAGCAATGTCATAGGTACCAATCAGCCCCAGCATTTT. Filled out from reference TRBV15 and TRBJ1-5, the complete variable domain reads DAMVIQNPRYQVTQFGKPVTLSCSQTLNHNVMYWYQQKSSQAPKLLFHYYDKDFNNEADTPDNFQSRRPNTSFCFLDIRSPGLGDTAMYLCATSNVIGTNQPQHFGDGTRLSIL.

This clonotype was counted many times. The rearrangement joins TRBV12-3 or TRBV12-4 to TRBJ2-6, with D hard to call. The CDR3 consists of 14 residues. V gave up 2 bases and J gave up 3 bases, with 5 bases separating them. Here the CDR3 reads CASSLSGGANVLTF. CDR3 nucleotides: TGTGCCAGCAGTTTATCCGGTGGGGCCAACGTCCTGACTTTC.

Ten or more counts support this clonotype. V usage is TRBV10-3 and J usage is TRBJ2-2, with TRBD1 matching 11 bases. The V and J ends lost 10 bases and 4 bases, in that order; junction bases with no gene match: 5. Germline CDR1 ENHRY, CDR2 SYGVKD. The CDR3 is 14 residues long. The CDR3 is CATSGTGGTGELFF. The CDR3, as DNA: TGTGCCACCTCCGGGACAGGGGGCACCGGGGAGCTGTTTTTT.

This clonotype appeared many times. V and J are TRBV5-1 and TRBJ2-7; D unclear. The CDR3 runs to 12 residues. Germline assignment: CDR1 SGHRS and CDR2 YFSETQ. V lost 0 bases, J lost 4 bases, and 5 bases lay in between. The CDR3 nucleotides read TGCGCCAGCAGCTTGGATTTTTACGAGCAGTACTTC. Encoded protein: CASSLDFYEQYF.

This clonotype has a handful of counts. The chain is built from TRBV20-1 and TRBJ2-5; no clear D gene. Germline assignment: CDR1 DFQATT and CDR2 SNEGSKA (reference sequence). CDR3 size: 14 residues. Trimming removed 3 bases at V and 0 bases at J, with 11 bases between. The CDR3 loop reads CSASGDGDQETQYF. The CDR3 DNA is TGCAGTGCTAGCGGAGATGGGGACCAAGAGACCCAGTACTTC.

The table lists this clonotype with many counts. The chain is built from TRBV6-6 and TRBJ2-1, with 9 bases that match TRBD1. V was pared by 1 base and J by 6 bases, with 10 bases of the junction left unmatched. The V gene's germline CDR1 is MNHNY and CDR2 SVGAGI (reference sequence). The CDR3 is made up of 17 amino acids. CDR3 loop: CASSYFGGQGGFNEQFF. The CDR3 nucleotides are TGTGCCAGCAGTTACTTTGGGGGACAGGGTGGGTTCAATGAGCAGTTCTTC.

In the case of this clonotype: A much bigger clone sits one base away, suggesting this may be a read error. This is likely a read error, given that the CDR3 carries no conserved phenylalanine or tryptophan at its end. The V and J genes are TRBV5-6 and TRBJ1-5; weak D call: TRBD1 (6 bases). The V and J ends lost 1 base and 1 base respectively, with 9 bases between them. The germline CDR1 and CDR2 sequences are SGHDT and YYEEEE. The CDR3 covers 15 residues. For the CDR3, the DNA is TGTGCCAGCAGCTTGCTACAGGGAAGCAATCAGCCCCAGCATCTT. The encoded protein is CASSLLQGSNQPQHL.

This clonotype was counted at least ten times. The chain links TRBV14 to TRBJ2-1; no clear D gene. Trimming left V 4 bases short and J 5 bases short, with 9 bases between. CDR1 is SGHDN, CDR2 FVKESK, per germline. The CDR3 runs 13 residues. The CDR3 sequence: CASSLTWNNEQFF. In DNA form, the CDR3 reads TGTGCCAGCAGCCTGACTTGGAACAATGAGCAGTTCTTC.

This clonotype was seen many times. CDR3 sequence (DNA): TGTGCCAGCAGCATCACAGGGTCCCCGGGTACGCAGTATTTT. Translation: CASSITGSPGTQYF. The J gene is TRBJ2-3, the V gene TRBV7-2, with D tentatively TRBD1 (6 bases). Germline V lookup: CDR1 SGHTA, CDR2 FQGNSA. The CDR3 sequence is 14 residues long. Trimming left V 5 bases short and J 8 bases short, with 17 bases between.

This clonotype was seen repeatedly, ten times or more. The chain is built from TRBV12-3 or TRBV12-4 and TRBJ2-3; D uncertain. The CDR3 length is 14 residues. V was trimmed by 2 bases and J by 5 bases, leaving 11 bases between them. Here the CDR3 reads CASSLKTLGDTQYF. In DNA form, the CDR3 reads TGTGCCAGCAGTTTAAAGACCCTCGGAGATACGCAGTATTTT.

There are many counts of this clonotype. V is TRBV10-2 and J is TRBJ2-7; D is tentatively TRBD1 or TRBD2 (5 bases each). Per the germline V gene, CDR1 is WSHSY and CDR2 is SAAADI. V was shortened by 7 bases and J by 2 bases, with 15 bases between the two germline ends. The CDR3 has 14 residues. Here the CDR3 reads CASKSGWGPYEQYF. CDR3 DNA sequence: TGCGCCAGCAAATCGGGGTGGGGACCCTACGAGCAGTACTTC.

Details on this clonotype: One end of the junction is discordant with germline, which a read error may explain. The V and J genes are TRBV20-1 and TRBJ2-4, with D possibly TRBD2 on 5 matching bases. Germline V gene data show CDR1 as DFQATT and CDR2 as SNEGSKA (reference sequence). The CDR3 has 16 residues. This chain's CDR3 is CSARDPASLTKKIQYF. CDR3 DNA: TGCAGTGCTAGAGATCCAGCTAGCTTAACCAAAAAAATTCAGTACTTC.

This clonotype was observed many times. The gene calls are TRBV12-3 or TRBV12-4 and TRBJ1-5; D not resolved. The CDR3 totals 14 residues. The V and J ends lost 0 bases and 4 bases respectively, with 7 bases between them. The CDR3 is CASSLASGNQPQHF. In DNA, the CDR3 is TGTGCCAGCAGTTTAGCCTCGGGGAATCAGCCCCAGCATTTT.

This clonotype was recorded at least ten times. The chain couples TRBV20-1 to TRBJ1-6; D may be TRBD1 (5 bases). V lost 5 bases and J 3 bases, leaving 8 bases between the germline ends. From germline, CDR1 is DFQATT and CDR2 SNEGSKA (reference sequence). There are 13 residues in the CDR3. CDR3 in amino acids: CSAHGGYNSPLHF. CDR3 bases: TGCAGTGCTCACGGGGGCTATAATTCACCCCTCCACTTT.

This clonotype was seen ten or more times. The chain joins TRBV5-1 to TRBJ1-1; D possibly corresponds to TRBD1 (5 bases). Germline V gene lookup returns CDR1 SGHRS and CDR2 YFSETQ. Trimming cost V 1 base and J 0 bases, with 7 bases left between them. The CDR3 sequence is 14 residues long. The DNA of the CDR3 is TGCGCCAGCAGCTTGAAGGGGCTGAACACTGAAGCTTTCTTT. It is translated as CASSLKGLNTEAFF.

The sample holds many counts of this clonotype. The chain employs TRBV29-1 and TRBJ1-2; no clear D gene. CDR1 is SQVTM, CDR2 ANQGSEA, per germline. V lost 1 base to trimming and J lost 0 bases, with 6 bases between them. This CDR3 is built from 13 residues. CDR3 loop: CSVEGRPNYGYTF. DNA of the CDR3: TGCAGCGTTGAAGGCAGGCCTAACTATGGCTACACCTTC.

In its sample, this clonotype was seen many times. The junction differs from germline at one of its ends, possibly a read error. CDR3 nucleotide sequence: TGTGCCAGCAGATCAGGGACGGCGTATAATTCACCCCTCAACTTT. Its translation: CASRSGTAYNSPLNF. This rearrangement joins TRBV27 to TRBJ1-6; weak D call: TRBD1 (5 bases). CDR1 MNHEY and CDR2 SMNVEV come from the germline V gene (reference sequence). The CDR3 has 15 residues.

This clonotype came up many times. The chain joins TRBV7-2 to TRBJ2-4; D gene unclear. CDR3 length: 13 amino acids. V lost 3 bases and J lost 8, with 11 bases in between. Germline values: CDR1 SGHTA, CDR2 FQGNSA. The CDR3 loop reads CASSFGFIDIQYF. The CDR3, as DNA: TGTGCCAGCAGCTTCGGGTTTATCGACATTCAGTACTTC.

This clonotype was seen at least ten times. V gene TRBV11-1 combines with J gene TRBJ2-5, with D possibly TRBD2 on 6 matching bases. The CDR3 runs 14 residues. V was pared by 5 bases and J by 5 bases, with 15 bases between. The germline gives CDR1 SGHAT, CDR2 FQDESV (reference sequence). CDR3 loop: CASSRNAGRETQYF. In DNA, the CDR3 is TGTGCCAGCAGCCGGAACGCGGGACGGGAGACCCAGTACTTC. The full variable domain, with the rest looked up from reference TRBV11-1 and TRBJ2-5, is EAEVAQSPRYKITEKSQAVAFWCDPISGHATLYWYRQILGQGPELLVQFQDESVVDDSQLPKDRFSAERLKGVDSTLKIQPAELGDSAMYLCASSRNAGRETQYFGPGTRLLVL.

This clonotype was recorded a few times. V and J are TRBV5-1 and TRBJ2-3; 14 bases agree with TRBD2. This CDR3 is built from 16 residues. Germline values: CDR1 SGHRS, CDR2 YFSETQ. V trimming: 4 bases; J trimming: 6 bases; junction bases outside the gene matches: 7. The CDR3 loop reads CASSQRLAGGVDTQYF. The CDR3 DNA is TGCGCCAGCAGCCAACGACTAGCGGGGGGGGTGGATACGCAGTATTTT.

This clonotype was recorded many times. V is TRBV6-5 and J is TRBJ2-7, with 10 bases fitting TRBD1. The length of the CDR3 is 15 residues. Germline CDR1 MNHEY, CDR2 SVGAGI. Trimming removed 2 bases from V and 1 base from J; junction bases left unmatched: 2. For the CDR3, the DNA is TGTGCCAGCAGTTACCGGGACAGGGGATCCTACGAGCAGTACTTC. It translates to CASSYRDRGSYEQYF.

This clonotype was detected many times. V gene TRBV5-1 combines with J gene TRBJ1-5, with D perhaps TRBD1 (6 bases). Germline V lookup: CDR1 SGHRS, CDR2 YFSETQ. Trimming took off 2 bases at V and 3 bases at J, with 9 bases between the two ends. This CDR3 is 14 amino acids long. The CDR3: CASSLGGNNQPQHF. Written as DNA, the CDR3 is TGCGCCAGCAGCTTAGGGGGGAACAATCAGCCCCAGCATTTT.